Described below is a single T cell receptor beta chain sequence and its context. The target antigen is unknown. With 60 Vbeta and 13 Jbeta primers, the PCR was carried out. Profiling relied on immunoSEQ multiplex PCR, and the TCRdb table lists in-frame clones only, not all of them. The data hold approximately 110,000 clones, with 81% observed a single time. This entry comes from a study of cytomegalovirus exposure and HLA in healthy donors. Across the study: Genetic ancestry analysis placed about 84% of the 400 or so donors that were genotyped in the Caucasian-associated cluster. Study-level findings and limits: The analysis excluded some indistinguishable V segments, including TRBV6-2 and TRBV6-3. In vitro data verified three CMV-associated chains as specific for CMV antigens.

The J segment lost 4 bases and the V segment lost 5 bases, leaving 24 bases of the junction unmatched. The CDR3 consists of 21 residues. Germline loops: CDR1 SNHLY, CDR2 FYNNEI. V gene TRBV2 combines with J gene TRBJ2-7; 12 nucleotides line up with TRBD2. The clonotype comes from a woman aged 25-40 years in good health and CMV-seronegative. Sequencing was done on a sample of PBMCs. The CDR3 loop reads CASSTIPTGLAGTPDHYEQYF. The DNA of the CDR3 is TGTGCCAGCAGTACCATCCCAACAGGACTAGCGGGGACCCCTGATCATTACGAGCAGTACTTC.